The 29 T cell receptor beta chains below were found in one sample sequenced in a study of cytomegalovirus exposure and HLA in healthy donors. The PCR employed 60 Vbeta primers together with 13 Jbeta primers. Produced via immunoSEQ multiplex PCR; TCRdb's table is partial and in-frame only. Of around 260,000 clones in the sample, approximately 80% were seen once. Sequences were obtained from PBMCs. Every receptor here comes from a girl aged 2 to 9 in good health and CMV-seronegative.

This clone occurred once. The chain links TRBV27 to TRBJ2-2, with TRBD1 as a possible D gene (7 bases). The CDR3 totals 16 residues. Trimming removed 4 bases at V and 2 bases at J, with 14 bases between. The germline gives CDR1 MNHEY, CDR2 SMNVEV (reference sequence). CDR3 in amino acids: CASSYTGEVNTGELFF. The DNA of the CDR3 is TGTGCCAGCAGTTACACAGGGGAGGTTAACACCGGGGAGCTGTTTTTT.

This clone was seen a few times. The chain recombines TRBV29-1 with TRBJ1-4, with 7 bases matching TRBD1. V shed 6 bases, J shed 2 bases, and the junction held 9 bases outside the gene matches. Germline CDR1 reads SQVTM; CDR2 reads ANQGSEA. The CDR3 length is 15 residues. The CDR3 bases are TGCAGCGTCCTAGGACAGGCGGAGACTAATGAAAAACTGTTTTTT. Translated: CSVLGQAETNEKLFF.

V is TRBV5-6 and J is TRBJ1-1; possibly TRBD1 for D (5 bases). V lost 2 bases, J lost 4 bases, and 12 bases lay in between. The CDR3 extends over 14 amino acids. Germline CDR1 SGHDT, CDR2 YYEEEE. The CDR3 region is CASSFRVRLTEAFF. Written as DNA, the CDR3 is TGTGCCAGCAGCTTCAGGGTGAGGCTCACTGAAGCTTTCTTT.

The rearrangement uses TRBV14 and TRBJ2-5; tentatively, D is TRBD2 (5 bases). This CDR3 comprises 14 residues. V was trimmed by 2 bases and J by 5 bases, leaving 12 bases between them. Germline V gives CDR1 SGHDN, CDR2 FVKESK. CDR3 nucleotides: TGTGCCAGCAGCCAATTACTAGGAAGGGAGACCCAGTACTTC. The encoded protein is CASSQLLGRETQYF.

The chain joins TRBV6-1 to TRBJ2-5, with 7 nucleotides matching TRBD2. The CDR3 contains 15 residues. Germline V lookup: CDR1 MNHNS, CDR2 SASEGT. Trimming cost V 2 bases and J 4 bases; bases outside gene matches: 7. CDR3 loop: CASSERPGGSETQYF. As DNA, the CDR3 is TGTGCCAGCAGTGAAAGGCCCGGGGGGTCAGAGACCCAGTACTTC.

The CDR3 loop is CASSSGGAGVNEQFF. The CDR3 nucleotides are TGCGCCAGCAGTAGCGGGGGGGCGGGGGTGAATGAGCAGTTCTTC. The chain carries TRBV5-1 and TRBJ2-1, with 11 positions matching TRBD2. Germline values: CDR1 SGHRS, CDR2 YFSETQ. V lost 5 bases and J lost 7; bases outside the gene matches: 8. The CDR3 sequence is 15 residues long.

The J gene is TRBJ1-5, the V gene TRBV7-2; 8 bases agree with TRBD1. The V segment lost 6 bases and the J segment 7 bases; nucleotides outside the gene matches: 8. CDR1 and CDR2 from the germline V gene are SGHTA and FQGNSA. There are 14 residues in the CDR3. The CDR3 reads CASSARTGRQPQHF. The CDR3 region has the DNA TGTGCCAGCAGTGCTAGGACAGGGCGGCAGCCCCAGCATTTT. The full variable domain, in which reference TRBV7-2 and TRBJ1-5 provide the parts outside the CDR3, is GAGVSQSPSNKVTEKGKDVELRCDPISGHTALYWYRQSLGQGLEFLIYFQGNSAPDKSGLPSDRFSAERTGGSVSTLTIQRTQQEDSAVYLCASSARTGRQPQHFGDGTRLSIL.

The V and J genes are TRBV25-1 and TRBJ1-5, with unresolved D. The germline CDR1 and CDR2 sequences are MGHDK and SYGVNS. The CDR3 is 12 amino acids. Trimming cost V 4 bases and J 4 bases, with 5 bases left between them. This CDR3 is CASSGQNQPQHF. CDR3 nucleotide sequence: TGTGCCAGCAGTGGTCAAAATCAGCCCCAGCATTTT.

Details on this clone: The same CDR3 arises from other DNA sequences in this sample as well. The chain carries TRBV5-1 and TRBJ1-2; D gene unclear. Trimming removed 0 bases from V and 8 bases from J, with 11 bases in between. This CDR3 has 13 amino acids. In germline, CDR1 is SGHRS, CDR2 YFSETQ. CDR3 coding DNA: TGCGCCAGCAGCTTGGCCCGGGGAGGAGGCTACACCTTC. Residues: CASSLARGGGYTF.

This chain uses TRBV28 with TRBJ2-7, with 10 nucleotides matching TRBD2. The CDR3 extends over 15 amino acids. V shed 1 base, J shed 4 bases, and the junction held 4 bases outside the gene matches. Germline CDR1 is MDHEN and CDR2 is SYDVKM. CDR3 in DNA: TGTGCCAGCAGTTTATTTCAGCGGGAGGGATACGAGCAGTACTTC. It encodes CASSLFQREGYEQYF.

This clone turned up a few times. The chain joins TRBV27 to TRBJ2-7, with D possibly matching TRBD1 (6 bases). The V gene's germline CDR1 is MNHEY and CDR2 SMNVEV (reference sequence). Trimming removed 9 bases from V and 1 base from J, with 16 bases in between. The CDR3 length is 14 residues. The CDR3 here is CASRNRVQSYEQYF. CDR3 coding DNA: TGTGCCAGTAGGAACAGGGTCCAATCCTACGAGCAGTACTTC.

The chain is built from TRBV25-1 and TRBJ2-7; 11 bases map to TRBD2. V dropped 3 bases and J dropped 7; count of bases not matched to a gene: 14. CDR3 length: 17 residues. CDR1 is MGHDK and CDR2 is SYGVNS in the germline V gene. CDR3: CASSDPLAGGNPREQYF. As DNA, the CDR3 is TGTGCCAGCAGTGATCCCTTAGCGGGGGGGAATCCTAGGGAGCAGTACTTC.

The CDR3 protein is CASSTGQGNQPQHF. In DNA, the CDR3 is TGTGCCAGCAGCACGGGACAGGGAAATCAGCCCCAGCATTTT. The rearrangement links TRBV7-9 to TRBJ1-5, with TRBD1 matching 9 bases. The germline gives CDR1 SEHNR, CDR2 FQNEAQ (reference sequence). The CDR3 sequence is 14 residues long. V trimming: 5 bases; J trimming: 4 bases; junction bases outside the gene matches: 3.

In this sample, this clone turned up a few times. J is TRBJ1-2 and V is TRBV10-3; a weak D match, TRBD1 (5 bases). The CDR3 length is 13 residues. Germline values: CDR1 ENHRY, CDR2 SYGVKD. The ends were cut back, 10 bases at V and 0 bases at J, with 12 bases in the middle. CDR3: CATSGGANYGYTF. The CDR3 nucleotides are TGTGCCACCTCGGGGGGGGCTAACTATGGCTACACCTTC.

The chain has TRBV27 and TRBJ2-7; no clear D. Trimming removed 4 bases from V and 3 bases from J, with 10 bases in between. CDR1 and CDR2 from the germline V gene are MNHEY and SMNVEV (reference sequence). The CDR3 length is 13 residues. CDR3 nucleotides: TGTGCCAGCAGTTATCGGGTCCGCTACGAGCAGTACTTC. Residues: CASSYRVRYEQYF.

V gene TRBV5-4 combines with J gene TRBJ2-7, with no clear D. The V end lost 0 bases, the J end lost 4 bases, and 8 bases lay between the germline ends. The CDR3 has 13 amino acids. Germline values: CDR1 SGHNT, CDR2 YYREEE (reference sequence). Here the CDR3 reads CASSLGLEYEQYF. The CDR3 DNA reads as TGTGCCAGCAGCTTGGGGCTAGAGTACGAGCAGTACTTC.

The chain uses TRBV4-1 and TRBJ2-5; 9 bases line up with TRBD1. The length of the CDR3 is 15 residues. V gave up 2 bases and J gave up 7 bases; unmatched junction bases: 8. Germline CDR1 and CDR2: MGHRA and YSYEKL. This CDR3 is CASSQWTGARRTQYF. CDR3 bases: TGCGCCAGCAGCCAATGGACAGGGGCCAGAAGGACCCAGTACTTC.

The CDR3 region has the DNA TGTGCCAGTAGCAGGGGGCCGAAAAATGAGCAGTTCTTC. Protein product: CASSRGPKNEQFF. The rearrangement links TRBV19 to TRBJ2-1, with 8 bases matching TRBD1. The CDR3 covers 13 residues. J lost 7 bases, V lost 6 bases, and 5 bases had no gene match. Per the germline V gene, CDR1 is LNHDA and CDR2 is SQIVND (reference sequence).

The chain has TRBV27 and TRBJ1-1; a possible D gene is TRBD1 (6 bases). This CDR3 spans 15 amino acids. Trimming shortened V by 6 bases and J by 1 base, and 15 bases separated the two germline ends. Germline CDR1 and CDR2: MNHEY and SMNVEV (reference sequence). The CDR3 DNA sequence: TGTGCCAGCAGCCTACAGACAGGAGCGAACACTGAAGCTTTCTTT. Its protein is CASSLQTGANTEAFF.

The chain has TRBV2 and TRBJ2-3; weak D call: TRBD2 (5 bases). CDR1 is SNHLY, CDR2 FYNNEI, per germline. V lost 9 bases, J lost 6 bases, and 19 bases lay in between. The CDR3 contains 14 residues. The CDR3 region is CASGNRRLSDTQYF. CDR3 nucleotides: TGTGCCAGTGGTAACCGGAGGCTGTCGGATACGCAGTATTTT.

The chain is built from TRBV19 and TRBJ1-4; 8 positions match TRBD1. The CDR3 spans 14 residues. The germline gives CDR1 LNHDA, CDR2 SQIVND (reference sequence). The V segment lost 5 bases and the J segment 6 bases; nucleotides outside the gene matches: 5. This CDR3 reads CASSYRGRHEKLFF. For the CDR3, the DNA is TGTGCCAGTAGTTACAGGGGGAGACATGAAAAACTGTTTTTT.

The rearrangement links TRBV30 to TRBJ1-5; the D gene is possibly TRBD1 (6 bases). The germline gives CDR1 GTSNPN, CDR2 SVGIG (reference sequence). This CDR3 region has 14 residues. The V end lost 0 bases, the J end lost 4 bases, and 10 bases lay between the germline ends. CDR3 bases: TGTGCCTGGAGTGTCGGGACACAGAATCAGCCCCAGCATTTT. It encodes CAWSVGTQNQPQHF.

This chain uses TRBV9 with TRBJ1-1; D may be TRBD1 (6 bases). Trimming shortened V by 5 bases and J by 4 bases, and 18 bases separated the two germline ends. Germline V CDR1 and CDR2: SGDLS, YYNGEE. This CDR3 comprises 15 residues. The CDR3: CASSRDPKGGTEAFF. The CDR3 nucleotides are TGTGCCAGCAGTCGGGACCCTAAAGGGGGCACTGAAGCTTTCTTT.

This clone was found once. The chain links TRBV19 to TRBJ1-2; 7 bases map to TRBD1. V was pared by 8 bases and J by 4 bases, with 7 bases of the junction left unmatched. The CDR3 length is 13 residues. Germline V CDR1 and CDR2: LNHDA, SQIVND (reference sequence). The CDR3: CASSQGGLYGYTF. CDR3 bases: TGTGCCAGTTCACAAGGGGGCCTCTATGGCTACACCTTC.

The chain recombines TRBV9 with TRBJ2-1; TRBD2 matches 7 bases. CDR1 SGDLS and CDR2 YYNGEE come from the germline V gene. The CDR3 sequence is 13 residues long. Trimming at V came to 4 bases and at J to 8 bases, leaving 6 bases not matched to a gene. The chain's CDR3 is CASSTTSFHEQFF. The CDR3 DNA follows: TGTGCCAGCAGCACGACTAGCTTCCATGAGCAGTTCTTC.

This chain links TRBV7-3 with TRBJ2-5; D is perhaps TRBD1 (6 bases). Trimming stripped 5 bases from V and 3 bases from J, with 10 bases between. CDR3 length equals 13 residues. The V gene's germline CDR1 is SGHTA and CDR2 FQGTGA. The CDR3 loop reads CASSPGQKETQYF. CDR3 in DNA: TGTGCCAGCAGCCCCGGACAGAAAGAGACCCAGTACTTC.

A note on this clone: In the same sample, other DNA sequences code for this CDR3. The chain joins TRBV29-1 to TRBJ1-1; a weak D match, TRBD1 (6 bases). The CDR3 runs 13 residues. Germline assignment: CDR1 SQVTM and CDR2 ANQGSEA. The V and J ends lost 2 bases and 0 bases respectively, with 7 bases between them. In DNA, the CDR3 is TGCAGCGTTGAAACAGGGTTGAACACTGAAGCTTTCTTT. As protein: CSVETGLNTEAFF.

The CDR3 loop reads CASSPSGPGSGNTIYF. In DNA, the CDR3 is TGTGCCAGCAGCCCAAGCGGGCCCGGCTCTGGAAACACCATATATTTT. The chain employs TRBV9 and TRBJ1-3; no definite D call. CDR3 length: 16 residues. V gave up 4 bases and J gave up 0 bases, with 14 bases separating them. Germline V lookup: CDR1 SGDLS, CDR2 YYNGEE.

Note on this clone: Other nucleotide sequences from this sample produce the same CDR3. The chain joins TRBV6-1 to TRBJ1-6; 10 nucleotides line up with TRBD1. This CDR3 spans 14 amino acids. The ends lost 4 bases at V and 9 bases at J; junction bases unmatched: 3. Per germline, CDR1 MNHNS and CDR2 SASEGT. This chain's CDR3 is CASSGRTGGSPLHF. CDR3 sequence (DNA): TGTGCCAGCAGTGGGCGGACAGGGGGTTCACCCCTCCACTTT.